The source of this T cell receptor (beta chain) is a study of persistence of HIV-infected CD4 T cells. This was the immunoSEQ version 4 assay in survey mode. TCRdb keeps only in-frame clones here, not all; method: immunoSEQ multiplex PCR. The data contain 43,000 or so clones, 89% of them singletons. CDR3 length: 14 amino acids. The germline V gene has CDR1 MNHNY and CDR2 SVGAGI (reference sequence). V dropped 2 bases and J dropped 2; count of bases not matched to a gene: 2. Nonspecific anti-CD3/anti-CD28 bead stimulation represents the broad CD4+ T cell repertoire. Sorting of responding CD4+ T cells relied on upregulated CD40 ligand together with CD69. Plasma HIV-1 RNA stayed below 50 copies/mL for at least 4 years. A remark on this clone: Antigen: not known. The same CDR3 also results from other DNA sequences found in this sample.

The sequence was collected from an adult man with HIV who was CMV-seropositive. The chain couples TRBV6-6 to TRBJ1-1; 7 bases fit TRBD1. Sequenced material: CD4+ T cells sorted from PBMCs after 18-hour stimulation, taken from a patient who received antiretroviral therapy. Written as DNA, the CDR3 is TGTGCCAGCAGTTACCGACAGGGAAACACTGAAGCTTTCTTT. It codes for CASSYRQGNTEAFF.